A single sample is the source of the 23 T cell receptor beta chains below, sequenced in a study of early T cells in non-severe SARS-CoV-2 infection. TCRdb recomputed calls from the 5' RACE reads with MiXCR, one row per CDR3 protein. The sample includes some 96,000 distinct CDR3 sequences, over 10% of them seen just once. Source material: whole blood. These TCRs come from an adult who was a healthcare worker with PCR-confirmed SARS-CoV-2 infection or an uninfected control (not recorded which).

This clonotype was recorded many times. The chain has TRBV9 and TRBJ1-1; D may be TRBD1 (6 bases). Germline V gene data show CDR1 as SGDLS and CDR2 as YYNGEE. Between the trimmed V and J ends, which lost 1 base and 0 bases, there was a span of 16 bases. The CDR3 totals 17 residues. The CDR3 region has the DNA TGTGCCAGCAGCGTATATGATGGGGCAGGGGTGAACACTGAAGCTTTCTTT. It is translated as CASSVYDGAGVNTEAFF. The variable domain in full, completed from reference TRBV9 and TRBJ1-1, reads DSGVTQTPKHLITATGQRVTLRCSPRSGDLSVYWYQQSLDQGLQFLIQYYNGEERAKGNILERFSAQQFPDLHSELNLSSLELGDSALYFCASSVYDGAGVNTEAFFGQGTRLTVV.

The chain links TRBV4-1 to TRBJ2-4; 7 positions agree with TRBD1. This CDR3 spans 16 amino acids. In germline, CDR1 is MGHRA, CDR2 YSYEKL. The trim removed 1 base at V and 7 bases at J, leaving 10 bases unmatched. In DNA form, the CDR3 reads TGCGCCAGCAGCCAAGTAGGTGGGGACAGAGGGAACATTCAGTACTTC. This translates into CASSQVGGDRGNIQYF.

Comments on this clonotype: This may be a read error: a much more frequent sequence differs by one nucleotide. The V gene is TRBV20-1, the J gene TRBJ2-7; the D is unclear. V lost 1 base and J 0 bases, leaving 13 bases between the germline ends. Germline V lookup: CDR1 DFQATT, CDR2 SNEGSKA (reference sequence). There are 15 residues in the CDR3. The CDR3: CSARGPGGGSYEQYF. DNA for the CDR3: TGCAGTGCTAGAGGGCCCGGCGGTGGCTCCTACGAGCAGTACTTC.

The genes are TRBV5-1 and TRBJ1-5; no clear D gene. There are 14 residues in the CDR3. The ends were cut back, 4 bases at V and 7 bases at J, with 15 bases in the middle. CDR1 is SGHRS, CDR2 YFSETQ, per germline. In nucleotides, the CDR3 is TGCGCCAGCAGCCCCGGACTGACCGGACAGCCCCAGCATTTT. This codes for CASSPGLTGQPQHF.

The J gene is TRBJ2-5, the V gene TRBV7-1; 9 bases fit TRBD1. TRBV7-1 belongs to the ORF category, with a function that is uncertain. The CDR3 is made up of 15 amino acids. Germline trimming cut 3 bases from V and 4 bases from J; bases unmatched to any gene: 6. The CDR3 region is CASSSQGTGRETQYF. The CDR3 nucleotides read TGTGCCAGCAGCTCTCAGGGGACAGGGAGAGAGACCCAGTACTTC.

This clonotype was seen ten or more times. The chain joins TRBV3-1 to TRBJ2-7; D ambiguous. The CDR3 runs 15 residues. V was cut by 1 base and J by 3 bases, with 13 bases left in between. Germline CDR1 LGHDT, CDR2 YNNKEL (reference sequence). CDR3 residues: CASSQGIEMLYEQYF. The CDR3 DNA reads TGTGCCAGCAGCCAAGGGATAGAGATGCTCTACGAGCAGTACTTC.

This clonotype was counted many times. The V and J genes are TRBV28 and TRBJ2-2, with D possibly being TRBD2 (6 bases). Germline V gives CDR1 MDHEN, CDR2 SYDVKM. The CDR3 is 13 residues long. With 8 bases removed from V and 3 bases from J, the gap between germline ends came to 10 bases. The DNA of the CDR3 is TGTGCCAGCGGTGGGGGGTACACCGGGGAGCTGTTTTTT. It translates to CASGGGYTGELFF.

This clonotype has more than one count but fewer than ten. The rearrangement joins TRBV2 to TRBJ1-2; 7 bases line up with TRBD1. The germline V gene has CDR1 SNHLY and CDR2 FYNNEI. V was pared by 4 bases and J by 3 bases, with 8 bases of the junction left unmatched. The CDR3 sequence is 15 residues long. The DNA of the CDR3 is TGTGCCAGCAGTGTGTCAGGGGGAAGCGACTATGGCTACACCTTC. Its protein is CASSVSGGSDYGYTF.

This clonotype was counted a few times. The chain carries TRBV28 and TRBJ2-3; D might be TRBD1 (5 bases). Trimming removed 8 bases at V and 0 bases at J, with 15 bases between. The CDR3 loop spans 15 amino acids. CDR1 and CDR2 (germline): MDHEN, SYDVKM. CDR3 in DNA: TGTGCCAGCGGTAAGACAGACACTAGCACAGATACGCAGTATTTT. This translates into CASGKTDTSTDTQYF.

In DNA, the CDR3 is TGCAGTGCCGTAAGGGTCAGGGGGACCTACGAGCAGTACTTC. Protein sequence: CSAVRVRGTYEQYF. The chain has TRBV20-1 and TRBJ2-7; 7 bases align to TRBD1. Germline lookup yields CDR1 DFQATT and CDR2 SNEGSKA (reference sequence). Trimming cost V 6 bases and J 2 bases; bases outside gene matches: 10. This CDR3 is 14 amino acids long.

This rearrangement joins TRBV7-2 to TRBJ2-1; D call uncertain. Deletions cut 1 base from V and 9 bases from J, with 7 bases between. CDR3 length: 12 amino acids. CDR1 and CDR2 (germline): SGHTA, FQGNSA. CDR3 region: CASSLVNLEQFF. The CDR3 DNA reads as TGTGCCAGCAGCTTAGTGAATCTTGAGCAGTTCTTC.

This clonotype came up many times. In nucleotides, the CDR3 is TGTGCCAGCAGCCCGGGACTAGGCTCCTACGAGCAGTACTTC. This sequence encodes CASSPGLGSYEQYF. J is TRBJ2-7 and V is TRBV7-3, with 8 positions matching TRBD2. V was clipped by 5 bases and J by 0 bases; unmatched bases: 3. CDR1 is SGHTA, CDR2 FQGTGA, per germline. The CDR3 is 14 residues long.

This clonotype was recorded a few times. This chain's CDR3 is CASSYSRVLAGDNEQFF. CDR3 coding DNA: TGTGCCAGCAGTTACTCGAGGGTACTAGCGGGGGACAATGAGCAGTTCTTC. The gene calls are TRBV6-5 and TRBJ2-1, with 11 bases that match TRBD2. This CDR3 comprises 17 residues. J was trimmed by 5 bases and V by 0 bases; bases with no gene match: 6. Germline CDR1 MNHEY, CDR2 SVGAGI.

This clonotype was seen repeatedly, ten times or more. V usage is TRBV10-2 and J usage is TRBJ1-1; unclear D gene. This CDR3 contains 14 residues. Germline V CDR1 and CDR2: WSHSY, SAAADI. V lost 5 bases and J 0 bases, leaving 10 bases between the germline ends. CDR3 protein: CASSTQIMNTEAFF. CDR3 sequence (DNA): TGCGCCAGCAGTACCCAGATTATGAACACTGAAGCTTTCTTT.

This clonotype was found a few times. This chain links TRBV3-1 with TRBJ2-7; either TRBD1 or TRBD2 may fit D (6 bases each). This CDR3 comprises 14 residues. The germline V gene has CDR1 LGHDT and CDR2 YNNKEL (reference sequence). Trimming removed 1 base from V and 6 bases from J, with 13 bases in between. CDR3 DNA sequence: TGTGCCAGCAGCCAAGGGATGGAGGGGGGCGAGCAGTACTTC. Protein: CASSQGMEGGEQYF.

This clonotype has a handful of counts. The CDR3 reads CASSQDDLGLADTDTQYF. CDR3 nucleotides: TGTGCCAGCAGCCAAGATGACCTGGGGCTAGCGGATACAGATACGCAGTATTTT. The J gene is TRBJ2-3, the V gene TRBV3-1; 7 nucleotides align to TRBD2. V dropped 0 bases and J dropped 3; count of bases not matched to a gene: 12. Germline loops: CDR1 LGHDT, CDR2 YNNKEL (reference sequence). The CDR3 loop spans 18 amino acids.

The chain employs TRBV4-2 and TRBJ1-1; weak D call: TRBD1 (6 bases). CDR1 is LGHNA, CDR2 YNFKEQ, per germline. V dropped 5 bases and J dropped 0 bases, with 19 bases sitting between them. The CDR3 extends over 17 amino acids. The CDR3 DNA follows: TGTGCCAGCAGCTTTCGGACAGCTACCTATATGAACACTGAAGCTTTCTTT. This codes for CASSFRTATYMNTEAFF.

The V call is TRBV7-6, the J call TRBJ2-3, with 8 bases that match TRBD2. Germline V gene lookup returns CDR1 SGHVS and CDR2 FNYEAQ. This CDR3 spans 15 amino acids. Germline trimming cut 5 bases from V and 2 bases from J; bases unmatched to any gene: 6. CDR3 amino acids: CASSREGGATDTQYF. CDR3 coding DNA: TGTGCCAGCAGCCGGGAGGGGGGGGCCACAGATACGCAGTATTTT.

This clonotype was picked up many times. V is TRBV6-6 and J is TRBJ1-6, with D hard to call. Germline values: CDR1 MNHNY, CDR2 SVGAGI (reference sequence). Trimming left V 1 base short and J 9 bases short, with 10 bases between. The CDR3 length is 14 residues. For the CDR3, the DNA is TGTGCCAGCAGTTACTTAGGGAAGGGTTCACCCCTCCACTTT. Its translation is CASSYLGKGSPLHF.

There are a few counts of this clonotype. The chain employs TRBV5-1 and TRBJ1-1; no definite D call. The CDR3 has 13 amino acids. V was shortened by 1 base and J by 2 bases, with 6 bases between the two germline ends. Germline assignment: CDR1 SGHRS and CDR2 YFSETQ. CDR3 DNA: TGCGCCAGCAGCTTGATGGGAAACACTGAAGCTTTCTTT. This translates into CASSLMGNTEAFF.

The chain carries TRBV5-1 and TRBJ2-7, with 7 bases aligning to TRBD2. After removal of 0 bases from V and 4 bases from J, the junction contained 4 bases not matched to a gene. Per the germline V gene, CDR1 is SGHRS and CDR2 is YFSETQ. The CDR3 contains 14 residues. In DNA form, the CDR3 reads TGCGCCAGCAGCTTGGGGTCTAGCGGTTACGAGCAGTACTTC. Translation: CASSLGSSGYEQYF.

The chain is built from TRBV7-9 and TRBJ2-3; no definite D call. The germline V gene encodes CDR1 SEHNR and CDR2 FQNEAQ (reference sequence). Trimming removed 3 bases from V and 7 bases from J, with 11 bases in between. CDR3 length equals 13 residues. The CDR3 loop reads CASSLAPKNTQYF. CDR3 coding DNA: TGTGCCAGCAGCTTGGCACCGAAGAATACGCAGTATTTT.

The rearrangement uses TRBV5-6 and TRBJ2-5; the D gene is possibly TRBD1 (6 bases). This CDR3 has 16 residues. With 4 bases removed from V and 2 bases from J, the gap between germline ends came to 18 bases. Germline loops: CDR1 SGHDT, CDR2 YYEEEE. CDR3 DNA: TGTGCCAGCAGCACGAGGACAGCAGCTCCTCAAGAGACCCAGTACTTC. Its protein is CASSTRTAAPQETQYF. The whole variable domain, filled in from reference TRBV5-6 and TRBJ2-5, reads DAGVTQSPTHLIKTRGQQVTLRCSPKSGHDTVSWYQQALGQGPQFIFQYYEEEERQRGNFPDRFSGHQFPNYSSELNVNALLLGDSALYLCASSTRTAAPQETQYFGPGTRLLVL.